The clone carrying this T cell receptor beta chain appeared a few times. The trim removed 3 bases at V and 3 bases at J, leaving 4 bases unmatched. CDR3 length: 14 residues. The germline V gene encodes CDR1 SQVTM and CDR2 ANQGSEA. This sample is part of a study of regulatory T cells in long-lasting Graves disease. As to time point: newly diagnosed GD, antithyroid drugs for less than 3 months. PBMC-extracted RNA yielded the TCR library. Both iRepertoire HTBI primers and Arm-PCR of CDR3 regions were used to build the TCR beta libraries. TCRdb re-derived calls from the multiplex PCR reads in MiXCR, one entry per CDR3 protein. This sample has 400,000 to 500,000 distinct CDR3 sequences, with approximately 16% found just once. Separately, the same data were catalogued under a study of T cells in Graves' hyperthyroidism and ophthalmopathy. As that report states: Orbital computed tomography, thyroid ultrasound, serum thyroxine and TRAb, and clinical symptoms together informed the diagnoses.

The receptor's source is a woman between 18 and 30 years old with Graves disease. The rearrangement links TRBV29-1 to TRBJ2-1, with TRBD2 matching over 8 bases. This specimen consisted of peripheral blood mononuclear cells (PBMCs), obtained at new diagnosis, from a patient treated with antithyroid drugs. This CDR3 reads CSVDTSGNYNEQFF. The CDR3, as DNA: TGCAGCGTTGATACTAGCGGTAACTACAATGAGCAGTTCTTC.